The 4 T cell receptor beta chains below were found in one sample sequenced in a study of shared clonotypes between healthy human individuals. Clones were read by immunoSEQ multiplex PCR, and TCRdb kept only the in-frame ones, dropping some. The table has around 1.4 million clones, approximately 98.5% seen once. Sequencing was performed on naive CD4+ T cells sorted from blood. Sample subset: CD45RA+ positively selected. The receptors shown here come from a man aged 25 to 40 in good health.

This chain links TRBV5-6 with TRBJ1-5; TRBD1 might be the D (6 bases). The V and J ends lost 0 bases and 2 bases respectively, with 12 bases between them. This CDR3 contains 16 residues. From germline, CDR1 is SGHDT and CDR2 YYEEEE. The CDR3 DNA reads TGTGCCAGCAGCTTGGAGGCAGGGGCCGGCAATCAGCCCCAGCATTTT. Its protein product is CASSLEAGAGNQPQHF.

DNA for the CDR3: TGTGCCAGCAGCTTAGGGCCCAGGGGTGAAAAACTGTTTTTT. The encoded protein is CASSLGPRGEKLFF. V and J are TRBV5-5 and TRBJ1-4, with D perhaps TRBD1 (6 bases). Trimming shortened V by 2 bases and J by 7 bases, and 12 bases separated the two germline ends. In germline, CDR1 is SGHKS, CDR2 YYEKEE (reference sequence). This CDR3 is 14 amino acids long. Complete variable domain (other parts from reference TRBV5-5 and TRBJ1-4): DAGVTQSPTHLIKTRGQQVTLRCSPISGHKSVSWYQQVLGQGPQFIFQYYEKEERGRGNFPDRFSARQFPNYSSELNVNALLLGDSALYLCASSLGPRGEKLFFGSGTQLSVL.

This chain links TRBV9 with TRBJ2-5; perhaps TRBD1 as D (5 bases). The CDR3 is 15 amino acids. Trimming removed 0 bases at V and 4 bases at J, with 13 bases between. Germline CDR1 is SGDLS and CDR2 is YYNGEE. This chain's CDR3 is CASSVADSHIETQYF. CDR3 sequence (DNA): TGTGCCAGCAGCGTAGCTGACAGTCATATAGAGACCCAGTACTTC.

The CDR3 is CASRYTGTSYGYTF. The CDR3 DNA reads as TGTGCCAGCAGGTATACCGGGACCTCCTATGGCTACACCTTC. The chain employs TRBV6-5 and TRBJ1-2; tentative D call: TRBD1 (5 bases). Trimming cost V 6 bases and J 4 bases, with 15 bases left between them. Per germline, CDR1 MNHEY and CDR2 SVGAGI. CDR3 length: 14 amino acids.